The clone carrying this T cell receptor beta chain was counted many times. Antigen: not known. CDR1 is SGHRS, CDR2 YFSETQ, per germline. Trimming left V 6 bases short and J 1 base short, with 7 bases between. The CDR3 is 12 residues long. TCRdb re-analysed the RACE reads in MiXCR, keeping a single row per CDR3 protein. The data hold some 90,000 distinct CDR3 sequences, with about 8.6% observed a single time. The time point here: healthy volunteer bleed at 2 weeks. Total RNA was isolated from unfractionated whole blood. This sample is drawn from a study of human T cells and chemical hapten exposure. The study's findings and limits: DPC sensitization produced no change in TCRs with frequency above 1 in 1000.

The sequenced sample consisted of whole blood. V gene TRBV5-1 combines with J gene TRBJ2-5; D tentatively fits TRBD1 or TRBD2 (5 bases each). The sequence derives from a female donor in good health. Some clones in this sample may be carry-over from other donors' samples. The DNA of the CDR3 is TGCGCCAGCACGGGGACCCAAGAGACCCAGTACTTC. Amino acids: CASTGTQETQYF.